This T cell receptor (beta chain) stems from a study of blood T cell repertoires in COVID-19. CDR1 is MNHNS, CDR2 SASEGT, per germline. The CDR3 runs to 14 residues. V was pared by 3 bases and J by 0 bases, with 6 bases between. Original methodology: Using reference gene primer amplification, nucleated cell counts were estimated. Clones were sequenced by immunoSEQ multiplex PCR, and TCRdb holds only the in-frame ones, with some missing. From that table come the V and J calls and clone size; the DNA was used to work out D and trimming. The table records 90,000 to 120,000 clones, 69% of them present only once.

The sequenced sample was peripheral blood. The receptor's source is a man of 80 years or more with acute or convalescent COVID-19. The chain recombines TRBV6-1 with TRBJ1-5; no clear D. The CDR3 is CASSDIHSNQPQHF. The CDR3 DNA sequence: TGTGCCAGCAGTGACATACATAGCAATCAGCCCCAGCATTTT.